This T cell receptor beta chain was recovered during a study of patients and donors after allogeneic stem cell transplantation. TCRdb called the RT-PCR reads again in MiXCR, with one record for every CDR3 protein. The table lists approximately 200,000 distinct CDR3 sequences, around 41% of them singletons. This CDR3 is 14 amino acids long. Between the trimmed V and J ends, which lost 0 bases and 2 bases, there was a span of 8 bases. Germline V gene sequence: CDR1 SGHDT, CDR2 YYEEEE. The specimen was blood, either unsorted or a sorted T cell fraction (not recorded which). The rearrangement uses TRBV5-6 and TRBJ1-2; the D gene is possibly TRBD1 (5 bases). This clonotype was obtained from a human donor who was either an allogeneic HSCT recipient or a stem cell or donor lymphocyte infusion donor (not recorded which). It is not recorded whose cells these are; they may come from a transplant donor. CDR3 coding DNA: TGTGCCAGCAGCTTGGGGGACGGGAACTATGGCTACACCTTC. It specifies CASSLGDGNYGYTF.